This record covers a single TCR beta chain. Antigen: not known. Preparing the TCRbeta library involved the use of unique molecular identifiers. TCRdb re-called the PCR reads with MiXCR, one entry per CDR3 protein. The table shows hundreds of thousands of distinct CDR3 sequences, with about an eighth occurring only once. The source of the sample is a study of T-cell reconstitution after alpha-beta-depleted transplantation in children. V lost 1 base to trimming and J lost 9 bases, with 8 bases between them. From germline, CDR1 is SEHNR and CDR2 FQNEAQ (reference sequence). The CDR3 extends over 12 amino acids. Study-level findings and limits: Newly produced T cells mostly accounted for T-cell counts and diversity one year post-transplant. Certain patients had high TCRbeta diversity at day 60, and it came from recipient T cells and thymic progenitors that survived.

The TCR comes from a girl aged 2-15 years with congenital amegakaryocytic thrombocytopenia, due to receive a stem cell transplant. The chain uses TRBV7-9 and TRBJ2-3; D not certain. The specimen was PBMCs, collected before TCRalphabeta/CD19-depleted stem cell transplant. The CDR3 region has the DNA TGTGCCAGCAGCTTAGAGGAAGGGACGCAGTATTTT. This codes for CASSLEEGTQYF. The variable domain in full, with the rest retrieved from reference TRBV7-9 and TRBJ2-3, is DTGVSQNPRHKITKRGQNVTFRCDPISEHNRLYWYRQTLGQGPEFLTYFQNEAQLEKSRLLSDRFSAERPKGSFSTLEIQRTEQGDSAMYLCASSLEEGTQYFGPGTRLTVL.